Sequencing of this T cell receptor (beta chain) was carried out in a study of blood T cell repertoires in COVID-19. The wider study: PBMCs, B-cell-depleted T cells, or T cells provided the cDNA or gDNA that made up the material.

Germline assignment: CDR1 SGHAT and CDR2 FQNNGV. The CDR3 is made up of 17 amino acids. J was trimmed by 0 bases and V by 3 bases; bases with no gene match: 10. Generated by immunoSEQ multiplex PCR, the TCRdb table keeps only in-frame clones and is missing some. The sample records roughly 120,000 clones, less than 85% being singletons. This chain joins TRBV11-2 and TRBJ2-7, with 8 bases identical to TRBD1. The sequence derives from a human donor in a cohort sampled during active COVID-19. The sequenced sample was peripheral blood. This CDR3 is CASSFRDRPLSSYEQYF. The CDR3 nucleotides read TGTGCCAGCAGCTTCCGGGACAGGCCCCTGAGCTCCTACGAGCAGTACTTC. The full variable domain, with the rest looked up from reference TRBV11-2 and TRBJ2-7, is EAGVAQSPRYKIIEKRQSVAFWCNPISGHATLYWYQQILGQGPKLLIQFQNNGVVDDSQLPKDRFSAERLKGVDSTLKIQPAKLEDSAVYLCASSFRDRPLSSYEQYFGPGTRLTVT.